A single T cell receptor (beta chain) is shown here with its context. Its antigen is undetermined. The sample has other DNA sequences that encode this CDR3 too. This entry belongs to a study of identifying expanded T cells in peripheral blood. Measured with immunoSEQ multiplex PCR; TCRdb has only the in-frame clones, and not every one. This table holds about 130,000 clones, 75% to 90% found once. This CDR3 is built from 14 residues. Germline lookup yields CDR1 GTSNPN and CDR2 SVGIG (reference sequence). V lost 0 bases and J lost 6, with 9 bases in between. Study conclusions and caveats: Clone count variance between roughly 2-week samples rose with total template count. Approximately 1.2 clones differed between technical replicates, versus around 15 and 19 over time.

V usage is TRBV30 and J usage is TRBJ1-6; D uncertain. The sequence derives from a person aged 18 to 75 in good health. The sample consisted of blood. The CDR3 region is CAWSVGSANSPLHF. The CDR3 DNA sequence: TGTGCCTGGAGTGTAGGCAGTGCTAATTCACCCCTCCACTTT.